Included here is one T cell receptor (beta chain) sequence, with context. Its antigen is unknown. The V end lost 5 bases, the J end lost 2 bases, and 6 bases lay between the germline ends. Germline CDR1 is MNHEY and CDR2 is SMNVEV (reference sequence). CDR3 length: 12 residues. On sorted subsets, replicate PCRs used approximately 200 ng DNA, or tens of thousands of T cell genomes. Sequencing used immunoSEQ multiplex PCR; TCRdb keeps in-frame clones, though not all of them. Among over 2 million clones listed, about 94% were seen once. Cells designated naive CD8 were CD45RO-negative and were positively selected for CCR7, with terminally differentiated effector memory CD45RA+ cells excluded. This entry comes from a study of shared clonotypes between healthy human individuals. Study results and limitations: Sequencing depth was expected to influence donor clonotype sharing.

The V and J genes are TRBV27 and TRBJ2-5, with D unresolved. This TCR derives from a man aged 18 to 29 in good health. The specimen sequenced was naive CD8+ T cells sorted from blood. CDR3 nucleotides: TGTGCCAGCAGTGGGGTACAAGAGACCCAGTACTTC. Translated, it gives CASSGVQETQYF.